This T cell receptor beta chain emerged from a study of cytomegalovirus exposure and HLA in healthy donors. Background on the study: Inside one of the first data releases sat around 86 million unique TCRs taken from HLA-typed donors.

Germline V gene sequence: CDR1 WSHSY, CDR2 SAAADI. The CDR3 contains 15 residues. The ends were cut back, 4 bases at V and 2 bases at J, with 12 bases in the middle. PCR was performed using 60 Vbeta and 13 Jbeta primers. Sequencing was performed with immunoSEQ multiplex PCR; in TCRdb, only in-frame clones are kept and a portion is missing. The sample lists around 190,000 clones; around 79% were seen once. Every donor was a healthy person donating bone marrow. V is TRBV10-2 and J is TRBJ2-1, with D possibly matching TRBD2 (5 bases). The TCR originated in a woman aged 18-35 years in good health and CMV-seronegative. The source material was PBMCs. CDR3: CASSARGFPYNEQFF. CDR3 coding DNA: TGCGCCAGCAGTGCTAGAGGGTTTCCCTACAATGAGCAGTTCTTC.